A selection of T cell receptor beta chains follows, all from one sample in a study of OX40 agonist ivuxolimab in advanced cancers. TCRdb keeps only in-frame clones here, not all; method: immunoSEQ multiplex PCR. This sample carries about 68,000 clones, under 90% of them seen once, and the ten largest clones take about 0.66%. The material sequenced was CD4+ or CD8+ T cells sorted from blood, taken in a trial of the OX40 agonist ivuxolimab. The receptors derive from an adult with an advanced solid tumor such as melanoma, head and neck, liver or kidney cancer. The CDR3 runs from the conserved cysteine through the conserved F or W. The order of the fields is J gene, clone size, V gene, D gene, CDR3 protein, CDR3 DNA. D genes are given only for firm matches. Clone size is given for some rows only: seen once, a few or many times, or a class if the clone is expanded.

TRBJ1-1	once	TRBV7-3	TRBD1	CASSSRGDTEAFF	TGTGCCAGCAGCTCCAGGGGGGACACTGAAGCTTTCTTT
TRBJ2-5	.	TRBV9	TRBD2	CASSVGLAGAPPQYF	TGTGCCAGCAGCGTAGGTTTAGCGGGGGCCCCCCCCCAGTACTTC
TRBJ1-4	.	TRBV7-7	TRBD1	CASSATGGTNEKLFF	TGTGCCAGCAGCGCTACAGGGGGAACTAATGAAAAACTGTTTTTT
TRBJ2-1	.	TRBV27	.	CASSSDNEQFF	TGTGCCAGCAGTTCCGACAATGAGCAGTTCTTC
TRBJ2-3	few	TRBV18	.	CASSPGGLGTDTQYF	TGTGCCAGCTCACCTGGGGGGCTCGGCACAGATACGCAGTATTTT
TRBJ2-1	.	TRBV11-2	.	CASSLWGRSYNEQFF	TGTGCCAGCAGCTTATGGGGGCGCTCCTACAATGAGCAGTTCTTC
TRBJ2-1	.	TRBV7-9	.	CASSPSTDSYNEQFF	TGTGCCAGCAGCCCCTCCACAGATTCTTACAATGAGCAGTTCTTC
TRBJ1-3	.	TRBV7-9	.	CASSSPRGEWGNTIYF	TGTGCCAGCAGCTCTCCGAGGGGGGAGTGGGGAAACACCATATATTTT
TRBJ2-3	.	TRBV4-3	TRBD2	CASSQELAGGGSTDTQYF	TGCGCCAGCAGCCAAGAACTAGCGGGGGGGGGCAGCACAGATACGCAGTATTTT
TRBJ2-7	.	TRBV7-2	.	CASSFYLGSYEQYF	TGTGCCAGCAGCTTTTACTTGGGGTCCTACGAGCAGTACTTC
TRBJ2-3	.	TRBV7-2	.	CASSSAPGSADTQYF	TGTGCCAGCAGCTCCGCACCCGGGAGCGCAGATACGCAGTATTTT
TRBJ2-7	once	TRBV25-1	TRBD1	CASSDPDGTGRFEQYF	TGTGCCAGCAGTGATCCTGACGGGACAGGAAGGTTCGAGCAGTACTTC
TRBJ1-2	.	TRBV29-1	.	CSVENGGSLAYTF	TGCAGCGTTGAAAACGGTGGATCTCTAGCCTACACCTTC
TRBJ2-5	.	TRBV2	TRBD1	CASRGAPGQGFQETQYF	TGTGCCAGCAGAGGAGCCCCGGGACAGGGCTTCCAAGAGACCCAGTACTTC
TRBJ1-4	.	TRBV18	.	CASSPTGPPTNEKLFF	TGTGCCAGCTCACCCACGGGGCCCCCAACTAATGAAAAACTGTTTTTT
TRBJ2-5	.	TRBV7-2	.	CASSRDTQETQYF	TGTGCCAGCAGCCGGGACACTCAAGAGACCCAGTACTTC
TRBJ2-3	.	TRBV10-3	.	CAISPGRTTDTQYF	TGTGCCATCAGCCCAGGAAGAACCACAGATACGCAGTATTTT
TRBJ2-7	.	TRBV11-2	TRBD1	CASSLISTGTVSYEQYF	TGTGCCAGCAGCTTGATCTCGACCGGGACAGTCTCCTACGAGCAGTACTTC
TRBJ1-4	.	TRBV2	.	CASSERGAKLFF	TGTGCCAGCAGTGAACGGGGAGCAAAACTGTTTTTT
TRBJ1-4	.	TRBV29-1	.	CSVVSGPTNEKLFF	TGCAGCGTTGTATCAGGCCCAACTAATGAAAAACTGTTTTTT
TRBJ1-3	.	TRBV19	TRBD1	CASTTPGTAGNTIYF	TGTGCCAGTACCACACCGGGGACAGCTGGAAACACCATATATTTT
TRBJ2-7	.	TRBV25-1	TRBD1	CASSARQGGSYEQYF	TGTGCCAGCAGTGCCCGACAGGGGGGGTCCTACGAGCAGTACTTC
TRBJ2-7	.	TRBV7-3	.	CASSRQSYEQYF	TGTGCCAGCAGCCGACAGTCCTACGAGCAGTACTTC
TRBJ2-1	few	TRBV9	TRBD2	CASSVALAGGQGEQFF	TGTGCCAGCAGCGTAGCTCTAGCGGGGGGCCAGGGAGAGCAGTTCTTC
TRBJ1-2	.	TRBV20-1	TRBD1	CSADRDGYTF	TGCAGTGCTGACAGGGATGGCTACACCTTC
TRBJ2-5	.	TRBV5-1	TRBD1	CASSLTGTVGETQYF	TGCGCCAGCAGCTTGACCGGGACAGTGGGGGAGACCCAGTACTTC
TRBJ2-3	.	TRBV7-9	TRBD2	CASSPGLAAYTDTQYF	TGTGCCAGCAGCCCGGGACTAGCGGCGTACACAGATACGCAGTATTTT
TRBJ2-7	few	TRBV5-6	.	CASRRGGYEQYF	TGTGCCAGCAGAAGGGGCGGCTACGAGCAGTACTTC
TRBJ1-2	few	TRBV14	.	CASSQGVVGYTF	TGTGCCAGCAGCCAAGGGGTAGTTGGCTACACCTTC
TRBJ1-5	few	TRBV9	TRBD1	CASSVGGARGQPQHF	TGTGCCAGCAGCGTAGGGGGGGCCAGGGGGCAGCCCCAGCATTTT
TRBJ2-7	.	TRBV18	TRBD2	CASSPGGGAEVQYF	TGTGCCAGCTCACCGGGCGGGGGAGCAGAGGTGCAGTACTTC
TRBJ1-5	.	TRBV6-6	.	CASSDGQPNQPQHF	TGTGCCAGCAGCGATGGACAGCCCAATCAGCCCCAGCATTTT
TRBJ1-2	.	TRBV18	TRBD1	CASSLGTGDGYTF	TGTGCCAGCTCACTGGGGACAGGGGATGGCTACACCTTC
TRBJ1-4	.	TRBV11-1	.	CASSFNTEEKLFF	TGTGCCAGCAGCTTCAATACGGAAGAAAAACTGTTTTTT
TRBJ1-2	once	TRBV5-4	.	CASSAFGAIDYTF	TGTGCCAGCAGCGCTTTCGGGGCAATTGACTACACCTTC
TRBJ1-1	few	TRBV29-1	TRBD1	CSVEVWDRNTEAFF	TGCAGCGTTGAAGTTTGGGACAGAAACACTGAAGCTTTCTTT
TRBJ2-7	.	TRBV7-2	.	CASSLEEQLKQYF	TGTGCCAGCAGCTTAGAGGAGCAGCTCAAGCAGTACTTC